The T cell receptor beta chain described here comes from a study of memory CD4+ T cells and cytomegalovirus serostatus. At the level of the study: Healthy Belgian adult donors included several CMV-positive and some 24 CMV-negative people.

The sort gate was single viable CD3+CD4+CD8-CD45RO+ cells for memory CD4+ T cells. Sequenced by immunoSEQ multiplex PCR; TCRdb stores in-frame clones only, minus some. The data hold 45,000 or so clones, with approximately 81% observed a single time. The CDR3 is 13 residues long. V shed 2 bases and J shed 1 base, with 6 bases lying between them. The germline gives CDR1 LGHNT, CDR2 FRNRAP. The rearrangement uses TRBV12-5 and TRBJ2-7; no clear D. Sequenced input: memory CD4+ T cells from blood. The receptor was derived from an adult in good health and CMV-seronegative. The CDR3 DNA is TGTGCTAGTGGTTTGTTCGGGTCCTACGAGCAGTACTTC. Amino acids: CASGLFGSYEQYF.